The next 17 T cell receptor beta chains were all read from a single sample in a study of T-cell memory formation after mild COVID-19. TCRdb analysed the 5' RACE reads with MiXCR anew, one entry per CDR3 protein. This table holds about 200,000 distinct CDR3 sequences, more than 8% found once. The specimen sequenced was PBMCs or a T cell subset sorted from them (not recorded which). These receptors were obtained from a man aged 18 to 30 who had mild COVID-19 (a few samples of this study predate the infection). Cell type and time point are not known.

The chain combines TRBV7-3 with TRBJ2-3; TRBD2 matches 13 bases. Germline V gene sequence: CDR1 SGHTA, CDR2 FQGTGA. V lost 5 bases and J lost 0; bases outside the gene matches: 8. The CDR3 is made up of 18 amino acids. The CDR3 bases are TGTGCCAGCAGCCCGGGACTAGCGGGGTCATCTAGCACAGATACGCAGTATTTT. It encodes CASSPGLAGSSSTDTQYF.

The chain recombines TRBV2 with TRBJ2-7, with TRBD1 identical over 10 bases. V shed 5 bases, J shed 3 bases, and the junction held 10 bases outside the gene matches. The CDR3 covers 16 residues. CDR1 SNHLY and CDR2 FYNNEI come from the germline V gene. CDR3 sequence (DNA): TGTGCCAGCAGTCCATTCCGGGACAGGGGCCTCTACGAGCAGTACTTC. The encoded protein is CASSPFRDRGLYEQYF.

This clonotype showed up just a few times. V gene TRBV6-5 combines with J gene TRBJ2-2, with a tentative D call TRBD2 (6 bases). V was trimmed by 0 bases and J by 0 bases, leaving 8 bases between them. Germline CDR1 reads MNHEY; CDR2 reads SVGAGI. This CDR3 spans 16 amino acids. CDR3 coding DNA: TGTGCCAGCAGTTACTCTGGCGGGGCGAACACCGGGGAGCTGTTTTTT. It encodes CASSYSGGANTGELFF.

This clonotype was detected many times. The gene calls are TRBV5-1 and TRBJ1-4; no clear D. The germline CDR1 and CDR2 sequences are SGHRS and YFSETQ. Trimming cost V 1 base and J 10 bases, with 11 bases left between them. This CDR3 is 13 amino acids long. The CDR3 loop reads CASSLMPGGKLFF. CDR3 nucleotide sequence: TGCGCCAGCAGCTTGATGCCAGGCGGAAAACTGTTTTTT.

This clonotype was seen more than once but under ten times. The chain employs TRBV20-1 and TRBJ2-5, with D unclear. Per the germline V gene, CDR1 is DFQATT and CDR2 is SNEGSKA (reference sequence). Trimming stripped 5 bases from V and 5 bases from J, with 9 bases between. The CDR3 has 11 residues. The CDR3 nucleotides read TGCAGTGCTCCCCGCCCCGAGACCCAGTACTTC. Its translation is CSAPRPETQYF.

The table lists this clonotype with a few counts. The chain is built from TRBV30 and TRBJ2-2, with a weak D call TRBD2 (5 bases). CDR1 and CDR2 (germline): GTSNPN, SVGIG (reference sequence). V lost 0 bases, J lost 5 bases, and 7 bases lay in between. The CDR3 is 13 residues long. The DNA for the CDR3 is TGTGCCTGGAGTGTGTCGGGGACCGGGGAGCTGTTTTTT. Translated, it gives CAWSVSGTGELFF.

Ten or more counts support this clonotype. The V gene is TRBV4-2, the J gene TRBJ2-3, with D perhaps TRBD2 (5 bases). CDR1 and CDR2 from the germline V gene are LGHNA and YNFKEQ. Trimming took 3 bases from V and 5 from J, leaving 18 bases between them. This CDR3 region has 16 residues. This CDR3 is CASSQKEVASGDTQYF. CDR3 sequence (DNA): TGTGCCAGCAGCCAGAAAGAAGTAGCGTCGGGAGATACGCAGTATTTT.

This clonotype was detected ten times or more. The J gene is TRBJ2-1, the V gene TRBV21-1; the DNA was not used to check the table's D call, TRBD2. TRBV21-1 is a pseudogene segment. The CDR3 spans 18 residues. The CDR3 DNA reads as TGTGCCAGCAGCAGCCAAAGGCGGAGCGGGGACTCCTACAATGAGCAGTTCTTC. Translated: CASSSQRRSGDSYNEQFF.

The genes are TRBV5-1 and TRBJ2-5, with D perhaps being TRBD1 or TRBD2 (6 bases each). The CDR3 sequence is 14 residues long. Germline V gene sequence: CDR1 SGHRS, CDR2 YFSETQ. The V end was cut by 1 base, the J end by 5 bases, with 12 bases between. The CDR3 sequence: CASSLSLGGETQYF. The CDR3 DNA sequence: TGCGCCAGCAGCTTGTCGTTAGGGGGGGAGACCCAGTACTTC.

The chain uses TRBV4-3 and TRBJ2-5; the D is unclear. V dropped 0 bases and J dropped 5 bases, with 13 bases sitting between them. The CDR3 spans 15 residues. Germline V gives CDR1 LGHNA, CDR2 YSLEER. CDR3 sequence: CASSQDFFGVETQYF. CDR3 DNA sequence: TGCGCCAGCAGCCAAGATTTCTTCGGCGTGGAGACCCAGTACTTC.

This clonotype occurred many times. The chain recombines TRBV28 with TRBJ2-2, with D tentatively TRBD2 (6 bases). Germline V lookup: CDR1 MDHEN, CDR2 SYDVKM. V was cut by 4 bases and J by 1 base, with 10 bases left in between. This CDR3 region has 15 residues. CDR3 residues: CASSWAGQNTGELFF. Here the CDR3 DNA reads TGTGCCAGCAGTTGGGCGGGGCAGAACACCGGGGAGCTGTTTTTT.

The chain is built from TRBV12-3 or TRBV12-4 and TRBJ1-2, with 9 bases identical to TRBD1. The CDR3 runs 15 residues. The ends lost 4 bases at V and 7 bases at J; junction bases unmatched: 10. The CDR3 loop reads CASSSQGQGIGGYTF. The CDR3 DNA is TGTGCCAGCAGTTCTCAGGGACAGGGTATCGGTGGCTACACCTTC.

The CDR3 nucleotides read TGCGCCAGCAGCTTTCTCCCGGATTTTACTAACTATGGCTACACCTTC. Translating it yields CASSFLPDFTNYGYTF. This rearrangement joins TRBV5-1 to TRBJ1-2; no reliable D call. The CDR3 runs 16 residues. V shed 2 bases and J shed 0 bases, with 14 bases lying between them. Germline V gives CDR1 SGHRS, CDR2 YFSETQ.

The rearrangement joins TRBV5-1 to TRBJ2-2, with D maybe TRBD2 (6 bases). The germline V gene encodes CDR1 SGHRS and CDR2 YFSETQ. Trimming pared 5 bases from V and 7 bases from J, leaving 12 bases between. The CDR3 has 13 amino acids. CDR3 DNA sequence: TGCGCCAGCAGGGAGGGGTCTTACGGGGAGCTGTTTTTT. This codes for CASREGSYGELFF.

The rearrangement joins TRBV7-9 to TRBJ1-4; no clear D gene. The CDR3 covers 13 residues. In germline, CDR1 is SEHNR, CDR2 FQNEAQ (reference sequence). Trimming took 8 bases from V and 2 from J, leaving 9 bases between them. The CDR3 protein is CASCRGTNEKLFF. Written as DNA, the CDR3 is TGTGCCAGCTGCCGGGGTACTAATGAAAAACTGTTTTTT.

This clonotype has only a few counts. The V call is TRBV12-3 or TRBV12-4, the J call TRBJ1-2; no definite D call. The CDR3 is 12 residues long. The V end was cut by 2 bases, the J end by 5 bases, with 6 bases between. CDR3 protein: CASSLSEYGYTF. The CDR3, as DNA: TGTGCCAGCAGTTTATCAGAATATGGCTACACCTTC.

This clonotype was recorded many times. The chain is built from TRBV6-6 and TRBJ1-2; D is unresolved. From germline, CDR1 is MNHNY and CDR2 SVGAGI (reference sequence). The CDR3 runs to 8 residues. V lost 8 bases and J 7 bases, leaving 2 bases between the germline ends. The CDR3 DNA reads as TGTGCCAGCGGTGGCTACACCTTC. Protein: CASGGYTF.